The 21 T cell receptor beta chains given below trace back to one sample, sequenced in a study of T cell changes during pregnancy in multiple sclerosis. TCRdb's copy holds only in-frame clones and misses some; the assay was immunoSEQ multiplex PCR. The sample holds roughly 46,000 clones, 84% seen once. Specimen: CD4+ T cells from peripheral blood mononuclear cells, collected before pregnancy. These receptors were obtained from a female donor with multiple sclerosis, enrolled in a pregnancy study.

The chain carries TRBV6-5 and TRBJ1-2; 7 bases are shared with TRBD1. V shed 6 bases and J 4 bases; nucleotides not matched to a gene: 11. This CDR3 is 15 amino acids long. Germline values: CDR1 MNHEY, CDR2 SVGAGI. CDR3 nucleotides: TGTGCCAGCAGGAGCGAGGGGGCATGGATCTATGGCTACACCTTC. Translating it yields CASRSEGAWIYGYTF.

V gene TRBV6-6 combines with J gene TRBJ1-5; 8 nucleotides line up with TRBD1. With 7 bases clipped from V and 5 bases from J, the junction kept 4 bases outside the gene matches. The CDR3 covers 13 residues. CDR1 is MNHNY, CDR2 SVGAGI, per germline (reference sequence). The CDR3, as DNA: TGTGCCAGCACTCCGGACAGGGATCAGCCCCAGCATTTT. This encodes CASTPDRDQPQHF.

The rearrangement joins TRBV6-1 to TRBJ2-1, with D tentatively TRBD2 (5 bases). The CDR3 sequence is 14 residues long. Germline assignment: CDR1 MNHNS and CDR2 SASEGT. V was clipped by 6 bases and J by 6 bases, with 15 bases between them. The CDR3 sequence: CASRDTYRGNEQFF. In DNA, the CDR3 is TGTGCCAGCAGGGATACCTACCGGGGCAATGAGCAGTTCTTC.

The chain recombines TRBV5-1 with TRBJ1-1, with a possible D match to TRBD1 (5 bases). The V and J ends lost 2 bases and 4 bases respectively, with 9 bases between them. CDR1 is SGHRS, CDR2 YFSETQ, per germline. The CDR3 spans 13 residues. The CDR3 is CASSFSQGTEAFF. DNA for the CDR3: TGCGCCAGCAGCTTTTCCCAGGGCACTGAAGCTTTCTTT.

CDR3 loop: CAGAVADTQYF. The DNA of the CDR3 is TGTGCCGGCGCGGTAGCGGATACGCAGTATTTT. The chain has TRBV30 and TRBJ2-3, with a tentative D call TRBD2 (5 bases). Germline assignment: CDR1 GTSNPN and CDR2 SVGIG (reference sequence). CDR3 length: 11 residues. V lost 8 bases to trimming and J lost 6 bases, with 12 bases between them.

The V gene is TRBV5-1, the J gene TRBJ2-7; TRBD2 is a possible D gene (7 bases). V lost 4 bases to trimming and J lost 5 bases, with 19 bases between them. Germline CDR1 reads SGHRS; CDR2 reads YFSETQ. CDR3 length equals 15 residues. CDR3 sequence: CASSGGAAGTHEQYF. DNA of the CDR3: TGCGCCAGCAGCGGGGGGGCGGCAGGGACCCACGAGCAGTACTTC.

This clone appeared once. This rearrangement joins TRBV6-6 to TRBJ2-3; 7 nucleotides agree with TRBD1. CDR3 length equals 14 residues. Looked up from germline, CDR1 is MNHNY and CDR2 is SVGAGI (reference sequence). After removal of 7 bases from V and 2 bases from J, the junction contained 6 bases not matched to a gene. CDR3 residues: CASIRDSSTDTQYF. The CDR3 DNA follows: TGTGCCAGCATCAGGGACAGCTCCACAGATACGCAGTATTTT.

In DNA form, the CDR3 reads TGTGCCAGCAGGGTGGGAGGGATCCCAAATGAGCAGTTCTTC. Translating gives CASRVGGIPNEQFF. This sequence joins TRBV27 and TRBJ2-1, with 7 bases lining up with TRBD2. The CDR3 runs 14 residues. Trimming took 6 bases from V and 7 from J; bases not matched to a gene: 9. Germline V CDR1 and CDR2: MNHEY, SMNVEV (reference sequence).

This clone turned up a few times. The rearrangement joins TRBV11-2 to TRBJ1-1; no firm D call. Germline loops: CDR1 SGHAT, CDR2 FQNNGV. Trimming pared 7 bases from V and 0 bases from J, leaving 12 bases between. This CDR3 region has 14 residues. The CDR3 DNA sequence: TGTGCCAGCAAACCCGACATTCTGAACACTGAAGCTTTCTTT. Translating gives CASKPDILNTEAFF. Full variable domain (missing parts from reference TRBV11-2 and TRBJ1-1): EAGVAQSPRYKIIEKRQSVAFWCNPISGHATLYWYQQILGQGPKLLIQFQNNGVVDDSQLPKDRFSAERLKGVDSTLKIQPAKLEDSAVYLCASKPDILNTEAFFGQGTRLTVV.

The chain carries TRBV27 and TRBJ1-1; TRBD1 agrees at 7 bases. The CDR3 spans 16 residues. Germline loops: CDR1 MNHEY, CDR2 SMNVEV (reference sequence). Trimming at V came to 6 bases and at J to 1 base, leaving 11 bases not matched to a gene. The CDR3 bases are TGTGCCAGCAGCTCCGGACAGGTTAAAAAGAACACTGAAGCTTTCTTT. This codes for CASSSGQVKKNTEAFF.

This chain joins TRBV6-1 and TRBJ1-5, with TRBD1 matching over 9 bases. This CDR3 has 14 amino acids. Germline V gene lookup returns CDR1 MNHNS and CDR2 SASEGT. J lost 7 bases, V lost 8 bases, and 9 bases had no gene match. CDR3 coding DNA: TGTGCCAGCGGAAGGACAGGGGTTAGCCAGCCCCAGCATTTT. Protein sequence: CASGRTGVSQPQHF.

The chain employs TRBV6-1 and TRBJ2-1, with 8 bases lining up with TRBD2. This CDR3 contains 15 residues. CDR1 is MNHNS, CDR2 SASEGT, per germline. The trim removed 2 bases at V and 4 bases at J, leaving 4 bases unmatched. The chain's CDR3 is CASSENLAGYNEQFF. CDR3 nucleotides: TGTGCCAGCAGTGAAAACCTAGCGGGTTACAATGAGCAGTTCTTC.

The chain carries TRBV5-6 and TRBJ2-1; 7 nucleotides align to TRBD1. Germline V gene lookup returns CDR1 SGHDT and CDR2 YYEEEE. This CDR3 is built from 14 residues. Losses at the gene ends were 4 bases for V and 7 bases for J; bases not matched to a gene: 8. The CDR3: CASSPWTGQNEQFF. CDR3 nucleotides: TGTGCCAGCAGCCCTTGGACAGGACAAAATGAGCAGTTCTTC.

The chain couples TRBV7-2 to TRBJ2-5; a possible D gene is TRBD2 (6 bases). This CDR3 spans 18 amino acids. Germline V gene sequence: CDR1 SGHTA, CDR2 FQGNSA. Trimming took 1 base from V and 0 from J, leaving 18 bases between them. The CDR3 reads CASSLGLAGSGYQETQYF. In nucleotides, the CDR3 is TGTGCCAGCAGCTTAGGGCTAGCAGGGAGCGGGTACCAAGAGACCCAGTACTTC.

The gene calls are TRBV7-2 and TRBJ2-4; no clear D gene. Deletions cut 3 bases from V and 3 bases from J, with 12 bases between. The CDR3 runs 15 residues. Germline V gene lookup returns CDR1 SGHTA and CDR2 FQGNSA. DNA of the CDR3: TGTGCCAGCAGCTTGACCTCGAGAGGCAAAAACATTCAGTACTTC. Translation gives CASSLTSRGKNIQYF.

The chain is built from TRBV25-1 and TRBJ2-7; D is unresolved. Trimming shortened V by 3 bases and J by 0 bases, and 15 bases separated the two germline ends. The germline gives CDR1 MGHDK, CDR2 SYGVNS. The CDR3 has 16 amino acids. CDR3 region: CASSDPPPTYSYEQYF. Written as DNA, the CDR3 is TGTGCCAGCAGTGACCCCCCCCCAACTTACTCCTACGAGCAGTACTTC.

A single count supports this clone. The V gene is TRBV18, the J gene TRBJ1-2; 7 bases map to TRBD1. This CDR3 contains 15 residues. V was pared by 3 bases and J by 5 bases, with 9 bases of the junction left unmatched. The V gene's germline CDR1 is KGHSH and CDR2 LQKENI. The CDR3 loop reads CASSPPGQGGYGYTF. For the CDR3, the DNA is TGTGCCAGCTCACCTCCGGGGCAGGGGGGTTATGGCTACACCTTC.

The chain's CDR3 is CASSPAQFFSGNTIYF. The DNA of the CDR3 is TGTGCCAGCTCACCGGCACAGTTTTTCTCTGGAAACACCATATATTTT. The rearrangement links TRBV18 to TRBJ1-3; D is unclear. This CDR3 has 16 amino acids. Trimming pared 3 bases from V and 0 bases from J, leaving 12 bases between. Per germline, CDR1 KGHSH and CDR2 LQKENI.

The V call is TRBV11-2, the J call TRBJ1-3; 9 positions agree with TRBD1. This CDR3 has 17 residues. Germline values: CDR1 SGHAT, CDR2 FQNNGV. V lost 1 base and J lost 4; bases outside the gene matches: 8. The CDR3 is CASSLGQLQGAGNTIYF. The CDR3 DNA follows: TGTGCCAGCAGCTTAGGCCAACTACAGGGGGCCGGAAACACCATATATTTT.

The genes are TRBV19 and TRBJ1-2, with 8 bases matching TRBD1. The CDR3 is 16 amino acids. Germline V gives CDR1 LNHDA, CDR2 SQIVND (reference sequence). V shed 7 bases, J shed 4 bases, and the junction held 14 bases outside the gene matches. This CDR3 is CASTQKQAGGSYGYTF. CDR3 sequence (DNA): TGTGCCAGTACCCAAAAACAGGCAGGGGGCAGCTATGGCTACACCTTC.

The chain is built from TRBV7-2 and TRBJ1-5; TRBD1 agrees at 10 bases. The CDR3 extends over 14 amino acids. V lost 5 bases and J lost 6; bases outside the gene matches: 4. Germline loops: CDR1 SGHTA, CDR2 FQGNSA. CDR3 in amino acids: CASSPDRGSQPQHF. CDR3 coding DNA: TGTGCCAGCAGCCCGGACAGGGGGAGTCAGCCCCAGCATTTT.